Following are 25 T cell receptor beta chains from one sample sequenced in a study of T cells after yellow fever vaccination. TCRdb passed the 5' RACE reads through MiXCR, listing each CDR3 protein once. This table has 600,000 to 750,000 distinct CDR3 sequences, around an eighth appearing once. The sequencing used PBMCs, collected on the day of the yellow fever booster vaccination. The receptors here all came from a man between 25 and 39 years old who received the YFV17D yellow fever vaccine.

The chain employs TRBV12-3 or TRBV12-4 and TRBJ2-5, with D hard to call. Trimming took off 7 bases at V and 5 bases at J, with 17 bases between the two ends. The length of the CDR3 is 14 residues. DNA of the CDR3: TGTGCCAGCACCAAAATCGGTTTAGAGGAGACCCAGTACTTC. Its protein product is CASTKIGLEETQYF.

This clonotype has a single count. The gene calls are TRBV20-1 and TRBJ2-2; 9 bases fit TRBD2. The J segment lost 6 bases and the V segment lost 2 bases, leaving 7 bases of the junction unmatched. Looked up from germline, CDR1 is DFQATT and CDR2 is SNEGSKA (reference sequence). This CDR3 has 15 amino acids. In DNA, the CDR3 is TGCAGTGCTAGATTAGCGGGAGCGATCGCCGGGGAGCTGTTTTTT. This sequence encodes CSARLAGAIAGELFF.

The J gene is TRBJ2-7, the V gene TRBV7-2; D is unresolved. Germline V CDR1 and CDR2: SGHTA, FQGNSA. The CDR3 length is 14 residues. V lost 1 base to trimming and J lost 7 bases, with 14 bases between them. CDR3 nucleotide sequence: TGTGCCAGCAGCTTAGGCTCAGGTTCTTGGGAGCAGTACTTC. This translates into CASSLGSGSWEQYF.

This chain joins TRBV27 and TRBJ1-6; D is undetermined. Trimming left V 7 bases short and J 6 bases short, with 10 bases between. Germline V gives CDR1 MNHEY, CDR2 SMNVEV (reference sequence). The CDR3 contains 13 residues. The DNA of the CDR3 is TGTGCCAGCACCCTGGGGTTTAATTCACCCCTCCACTTT. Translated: CASTLGFNSPLHF.

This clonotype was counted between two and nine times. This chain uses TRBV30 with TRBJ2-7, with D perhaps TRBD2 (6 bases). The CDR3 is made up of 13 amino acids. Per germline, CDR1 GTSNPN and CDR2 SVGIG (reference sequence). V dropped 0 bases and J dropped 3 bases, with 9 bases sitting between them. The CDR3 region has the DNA TGTGCCTGGAGTGTGCGGGAAGACTACGAGCAGTACTTC. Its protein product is CAWSVREDYEQYF.

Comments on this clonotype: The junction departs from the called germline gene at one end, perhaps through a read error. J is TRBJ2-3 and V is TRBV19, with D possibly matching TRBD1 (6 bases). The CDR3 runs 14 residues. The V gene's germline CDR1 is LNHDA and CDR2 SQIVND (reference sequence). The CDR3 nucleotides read TGTGCCACCCAAGAACAGGGTTACACAGGTACGCAGTATTTT. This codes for CATQEQGYTGTQYF.

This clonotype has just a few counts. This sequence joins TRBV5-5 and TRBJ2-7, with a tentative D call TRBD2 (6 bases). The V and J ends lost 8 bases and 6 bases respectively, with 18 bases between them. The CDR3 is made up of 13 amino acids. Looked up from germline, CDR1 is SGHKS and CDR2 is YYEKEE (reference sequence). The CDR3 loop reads CASTRERQSEQYF. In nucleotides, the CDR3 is TGTGCCAGTACCCGGGAGCGTCAATCCGAGCAGTACTTC.

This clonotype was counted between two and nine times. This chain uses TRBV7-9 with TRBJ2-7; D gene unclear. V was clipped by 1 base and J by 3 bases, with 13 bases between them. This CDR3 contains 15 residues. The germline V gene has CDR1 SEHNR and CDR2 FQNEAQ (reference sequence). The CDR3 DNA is TGTGCCAGCAGCTTAGGAGACCCAGGAATCTACGAGCAGTACTTC. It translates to CASSLGDPGIYEQYF. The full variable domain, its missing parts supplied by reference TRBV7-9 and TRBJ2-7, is DTGVSQNPRHKITKRGQNVTFRCDPISEHNRLYWYRQTLGQGPEFLTYFQNEAQLEKSRLLSDRFSAERPKGSFSTLEIQRTEQGDSAMYLCASSLGDPGIYEQYFGPGTRLTVT.

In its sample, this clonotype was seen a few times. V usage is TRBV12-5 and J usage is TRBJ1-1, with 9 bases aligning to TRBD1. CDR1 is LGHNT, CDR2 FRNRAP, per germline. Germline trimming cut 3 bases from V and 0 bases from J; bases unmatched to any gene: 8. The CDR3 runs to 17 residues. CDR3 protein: CASGFSTDRGMNTEAFF. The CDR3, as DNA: TGTGCTAGTGGTTTCTCGACGGACAGGGGTATGAACACTGAAGCTTTCTTT.

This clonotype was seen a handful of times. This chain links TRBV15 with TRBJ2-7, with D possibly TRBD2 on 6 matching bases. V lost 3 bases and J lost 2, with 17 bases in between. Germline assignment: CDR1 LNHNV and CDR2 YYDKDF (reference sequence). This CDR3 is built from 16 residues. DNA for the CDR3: TGTGCCACCAGCAGTGCAGGGAGGACTATAACCTACGAGCAGTACTTC. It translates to CATSSAGRTITYEQYF.

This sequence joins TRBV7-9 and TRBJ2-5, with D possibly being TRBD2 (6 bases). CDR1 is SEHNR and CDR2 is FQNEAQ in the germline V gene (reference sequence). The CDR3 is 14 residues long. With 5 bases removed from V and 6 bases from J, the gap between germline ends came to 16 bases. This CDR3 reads CASSQPGDWQTQYF. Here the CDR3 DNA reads TGTGCCAGCAGCCAACCCGGGGACTGGCAGACCCAGTACTTC.

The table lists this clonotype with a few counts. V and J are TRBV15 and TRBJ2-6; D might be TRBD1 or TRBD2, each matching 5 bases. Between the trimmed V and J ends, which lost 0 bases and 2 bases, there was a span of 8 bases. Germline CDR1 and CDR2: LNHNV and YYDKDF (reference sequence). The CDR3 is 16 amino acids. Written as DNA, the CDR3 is TGTGCCACCAGCAGAGATCGAGGGGCTGGGGCCAACGTCCTGACTTTC. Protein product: CATSRDRGAGANVLTF.

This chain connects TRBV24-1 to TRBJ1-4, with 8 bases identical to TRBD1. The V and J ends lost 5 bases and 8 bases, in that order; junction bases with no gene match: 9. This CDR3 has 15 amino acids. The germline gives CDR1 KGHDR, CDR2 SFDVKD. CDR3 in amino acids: CATSANQGAEEKLFF. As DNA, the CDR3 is TGTGCCACCAGTGCTAACCAGGGGGCGGAGGAAAAACTGTTTTTT.

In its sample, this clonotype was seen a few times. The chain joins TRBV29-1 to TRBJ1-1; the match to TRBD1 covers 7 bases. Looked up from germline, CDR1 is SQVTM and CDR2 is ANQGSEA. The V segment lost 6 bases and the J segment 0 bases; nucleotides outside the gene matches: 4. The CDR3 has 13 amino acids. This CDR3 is CSVADRLNTEAFF. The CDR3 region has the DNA TGCAGCGTGGCGGACAGGCTGAACACTGAAGCTTTCTTT.

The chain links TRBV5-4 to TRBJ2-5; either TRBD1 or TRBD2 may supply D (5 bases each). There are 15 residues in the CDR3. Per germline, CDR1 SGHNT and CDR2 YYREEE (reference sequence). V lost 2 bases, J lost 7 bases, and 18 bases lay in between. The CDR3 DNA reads TGTGCCAGCAGCTTATCCGGGGCCGCCAAGACGACCCAGTACTTC. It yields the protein CASSLSGAAKTTQYF.

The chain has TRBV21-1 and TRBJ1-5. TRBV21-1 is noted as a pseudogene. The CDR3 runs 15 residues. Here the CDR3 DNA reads TGTGCCAGCAGCAGTGAAAGGATAATTGATCAGCCCCAGCATTTT. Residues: CASSSERIIDQPQHF.

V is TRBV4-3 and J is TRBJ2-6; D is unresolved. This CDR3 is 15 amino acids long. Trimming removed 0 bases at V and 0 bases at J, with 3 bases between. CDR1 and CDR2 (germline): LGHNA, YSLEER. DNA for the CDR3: TGCGCCAGCAGCCAAGATCCCTCTGGGGCCAACGTCCTGACTTTC. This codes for CASSQDPSGANVLTF.

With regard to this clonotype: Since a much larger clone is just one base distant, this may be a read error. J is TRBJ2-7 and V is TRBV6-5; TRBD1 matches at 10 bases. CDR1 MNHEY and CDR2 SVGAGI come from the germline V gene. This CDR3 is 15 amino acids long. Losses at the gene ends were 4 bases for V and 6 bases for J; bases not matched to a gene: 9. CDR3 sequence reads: CASSFRDRGVFEQYF. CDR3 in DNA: TGTGCCAGCAGTTTCCGGGACAGGGGAGTCTTCGAGCAGTACTTC.

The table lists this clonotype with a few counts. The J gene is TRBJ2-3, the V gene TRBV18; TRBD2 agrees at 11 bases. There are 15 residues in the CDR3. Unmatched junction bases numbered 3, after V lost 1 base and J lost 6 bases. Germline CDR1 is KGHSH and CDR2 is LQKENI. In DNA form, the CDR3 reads TGTGCCAGCTCACCACTAGCGGGAGGGGCGGATACGCAGTATTTT. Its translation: CASSPLAGGADTQYF.

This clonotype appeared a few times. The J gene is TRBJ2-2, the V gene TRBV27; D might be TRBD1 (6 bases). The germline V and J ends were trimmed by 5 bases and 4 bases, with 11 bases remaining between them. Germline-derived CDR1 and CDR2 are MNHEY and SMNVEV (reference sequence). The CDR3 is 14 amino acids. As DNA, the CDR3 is TGTGCCAGCAGTGCTACAGGGAGCACCGGGGAGCTGTTTTTT. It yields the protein CASSATGSTGELFF.

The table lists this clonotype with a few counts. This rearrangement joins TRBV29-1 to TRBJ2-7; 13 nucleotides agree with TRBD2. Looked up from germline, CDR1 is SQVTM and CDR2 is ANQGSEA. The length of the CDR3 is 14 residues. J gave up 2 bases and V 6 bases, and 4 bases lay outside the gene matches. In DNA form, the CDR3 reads TGCAGCGTAATGACTAGCGGGAGGCCCTACGAGCAGTACTTC. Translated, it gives CSVMTSGRPYEQYF.

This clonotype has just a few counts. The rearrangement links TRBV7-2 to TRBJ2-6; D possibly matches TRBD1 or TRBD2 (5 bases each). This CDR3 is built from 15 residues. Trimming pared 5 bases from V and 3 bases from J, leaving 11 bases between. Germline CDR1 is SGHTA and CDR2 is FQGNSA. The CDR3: CASSRLGVGANVLTF. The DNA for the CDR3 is TGTGCCAGCAGCCGGTTGGGGGTTGGGGCCAACGTCCTGACTTTC.

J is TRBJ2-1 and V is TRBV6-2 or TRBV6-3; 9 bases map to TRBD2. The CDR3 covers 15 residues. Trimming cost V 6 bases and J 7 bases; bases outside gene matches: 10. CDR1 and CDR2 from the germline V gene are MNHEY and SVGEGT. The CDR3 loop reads CASSPRLAVINEQFF. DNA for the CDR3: TGTGCCAGCAGCCCCAGACTAGCGGTTATAAATGAGCAGTTCTTC.

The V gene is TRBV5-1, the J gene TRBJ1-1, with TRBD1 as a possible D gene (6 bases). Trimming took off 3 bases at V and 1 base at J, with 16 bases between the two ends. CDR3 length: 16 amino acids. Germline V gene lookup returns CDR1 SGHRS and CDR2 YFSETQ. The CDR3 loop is CASSSRDNQKNTEAFF. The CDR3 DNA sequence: TGCGCCAGCAGCTCTCGGGACAACCAGAAGAACACTGAAGCTTTCTTT.

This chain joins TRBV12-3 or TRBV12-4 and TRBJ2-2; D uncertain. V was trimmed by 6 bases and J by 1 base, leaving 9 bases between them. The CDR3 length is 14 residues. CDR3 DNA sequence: TGTGCCAGCAGCCTTTATAGGAACACCGGGGAGCTGTTTTTT. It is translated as CASSLYRNTGELFF.